The 14 T cell receptor beta chains below were found in one sample sequenced in a study of T cell repertoires in cytomegalovirus infection. These receptors lack a known antigen. TCRdb processed the reads anew with MiXCR; each CDR3 protein has one entry. The sample carries 800,000 to 950,000 distinct CDR3 sequences, around a third recorded once. The sample in question was cultured CD8+ T cells from PBMCs, obtained from culture after CMV antigen stimulation. The receptors originated from a human donor in good health (CMV status not recorded). Some clones in this sample may be carry-over from other donors' samples.

Only a few counts were recorded for this clonotype. This chain uses TRBV6-1 with TRBJ2-3; 14 positions match TRBD2. The CDR3 sequence is 18 residues long. Germline CDR1 reads MNHNS; CDR2 reads SASEGT. V dropped 6 bases and J dropped 4; count of bases not matched to a gene: 12. CDR3 sequence: CASSPGLAGGQVADTQYF. In DNA, the CDR3 is TGTGCCAGCAGCCCAGGACTAGCGGGGGGCCAGGTAGCAGATACGCAGTATTTT.

V gene TRBV4-1 combines with J gene TRBJ2-7, with TRBD1 identical over 7 bases. Germline assignment: CDR1 MGHRA and CDR2 YSYEKL. V lost 1 base, J lost 3 bases, and 6 bases stayed unmatched. The CDR3 contains 15 residues. CDR3 sequence (DNA): TGCGCCAGCAGCCAAGGTTTAGGGACAGACTACGAGCAGTACGTC. It is translated as CASSQGLGTDYEQYV.

This clonotype was detected only a few times. The chain employs TRBV28 and TRBJ1-4; perhaps TRBD1 as D (6 bases). CDR1 and CDR2 (germline): MDHEN, SYDVKM. This CDR3 has 15 residues. V was clipped by 6 bases and J by 0 bases, with 11 bases between them. Here the CDR3 DNA reads TGTGCCAGCAGACCGCGACAGGCAACTAATGAAAAACTGTTTTTT. It specifies CASRPRQATNEKLFF.

The rearrangement uses TRBV5-6 and TRBJ1-5; no clear D. V was trimmed by 1 base and J by 1 base, leaving 12 bases between them. The CDR3 spans 16 residues. Germline lookup yields CDR1 SGHDT and CDR2 YYEEEE. CDR3 coding DNA: TGTGCCAGCAGCTTGTTCGCGGGCGGGAGCAATCAGCCCCAGCATTTT. It encodes CASSLFAGGSNQPQHF.

This sequence joins TRBV2 and TRBJ2-3; 7 bases map to TRBD1. This CDR3 is built from 14 residues. Trimming took 8 bases from V and 3 from J; bases not matched to a gene: 8. CDR1 and CDR2 (germline): SNHLY, FYNNEI. The CDR3 loop reads CASAQGKGTDTQYF. The CDR3 nucleotides are TGTGCCAGCGCACAGGGGAAGGGAACAGATACGCAGTATTTT.

This clonotype was counted between two and nine times. The chain employs TRBV6-2 or TRBV6-3 and TRBJ2-1; the D is unclear. The CDR3 is 16 amino acids. Germline V gene lookup returns CDR1 MNHEY and CDR2 SVGEGT. Trimming shortened V by 0 bases and J by 0 bases, and 9 bases separated the two germline ends. This chain's CDR3 is CASSYSNDSSYNEQFF. CDR3 nucleotides: TGTGCCAGCAGTTACTCGAATGACTCCTCCTACAATGAGCAGTTCTTC.

The chain couples TRBV9 to TRBJ1-1; possible D gene TRBD1, 6 bases. This CDR3 comprises 19 residues. With 0 bases removed from V and 0 bases from J, the gap between germline ends came to 21 bases. Looked up from germline, CDR1 is SGDLS and CDR2 is YYNGEE. The CDR3 sequence is CASSVVWDTQLPMNTEAFF. The DNA for the CDR3 is TGTGCCAGCAGCGTAGTATGGGACACTCAACTCCCGATGAACACTGAAGCTTTCTTT. The entire variable domain, with the rest obtained from reference TRBV9 and TRBJ1-1, is as follows: DSGVTQTPKHLITATGQRVTLRCSPRSGDLSVYWYQQSLDQGLQFLIQYYNGEERAKGNILERFSAQQFPDLHSELNLSSLELGDSALYFCASSVVWDTQLPMNTEAFFGQGTRLTVV.

This clonotype was recorded a few times. The chain combines TRBV6-5 with TRBJ2-7; D might be TRBD2 (5 bases). The V end was cut by 6 bases, the J end by 3 bases, with 15 bases between. Germline CDR1 MNHEY, CDR2 SVGAGI. The CDR3 extends over 14 amino acids. CDR3 in DNA: TGTGCCAGCAGCCTCGGGGATCCCGTCTACGAGCAGTACTTC. Translation gives CASSLGDPVYEQYF.

This clonotype was observed a few times. This chain links TRBV6-2 or TRBV6-3 with TRBJ2-5, with TRBD2 matching over 7 bases. The CDR3 is 14 amino acids. The ends lost 2 bases at V and 5 bases at J; junction bases unmatched: 5. Germline values: CDR1 MNHEY, CDR2 SVGEGT. The CDR3 nucleotides are TGTGCCAGCAGTTACGGGACTATCTGGGAGACCCAGTACTTC. It specifies CASSYGTIWETQYF.

In DNA form, the CDR3 reads TGTGCCAGCAGCCCTGGACAGGAGTGGGAGACCCAGTACTTC. It translates to CASSPGQEWETQYF. This chain connects TRBV11-2 to TRBJ2-5, with 7 bases lining up with TRBD1. Germline values: CDR1 SGHAT, CDR2 FQNNGV. This CDR3 is 14 amino acids long. V lost 5 bases, J lost 5 bases, and 8 bases stayed unmatched.

J is TRBJ2-1 and V is TRBV4-1, with 7 bases identical to TRBD2. Germline V gives CDR1 MGHRA, CDR2 YSYEKL. V gave up 1 base and J gave up 9 bases; unmatched junction bases: 3. This CDR3 has 13 residues. This CDR3 is CASSQGLAAEQFF. CDR3 coding DNA: TGCGCCAGCAGCCAAGGACTAGCAGCTGAGCAGTTCTTC.

Only one count was recorded for this clonotype. V gene TRBV6-2 or TRBV6-3 combines with J gene TRBJ2-6; D not resolved. The germline V gene encodes CDR1 MNHEY and CDR2 SVGEGT. Trimming took 7 bases from V and 8 from J, leaving 3 bases between them. The CDR3 sequence is 10 residues long. CDR3 sequence reads: CASMSNVLTF. The DNA for the CDR3 is TGTGCCAGCATGTCCAACGTCCTGACTTTC.

This chain uses TRBV5-6 with TRBJ1-6, with D perhaps TRBD1 (6 bases). The germline V and J ends were trimmed by 1 base and 6 bases, with 11 bases remaining between them. The CDR3 loop spans 15 amino acids. Germline CDR1 SGHDT, CDR2 YYEEEE. DNA of the CDR3: TGTGCCAGCAGCTTGCCCGGGGGCGGTAATTCACCCCTCCACTTT. Translating it yields CASSLPGGGNSPLHF.

This clonotype was counted between two and nine times. V gene TRBV27 combines with J gene TRBJ2-3; D is undetermined. There are 12 residues in the CDR3. V shed 5 bases and J shed 6 bases, with 9 bases lying between them. In germline, CDR1 is MNHEY, CDR2 SMNVEV (reference sequence). DNA of the CDR3: TGTGCCAGCAGTCGCCCCGGGGATACGCAGTATTTT. This encodes CASSRPGDTQYF.